The sequence of this T cell receptor beta chain was determined in a study of blood T cell repertoires in COVID-19. This clone occurred a few times. The table came from immunoSEQ multiplex PCR; TCRdb's copy has only in-frame clones and leaves some out. This sample has roughly 320,000 clones, with 89% found just once. Input material: peripheral blood. This clonotype was obtained from a woman in her 30s with COVID-19, enrolled during active disease.

The DNA of the CDR3 is TGCGCCAGCAGCTCCTTAGCGGGACATTCTGGAAACACCATATATTTT. Protein: CASSSLAGHSGNTIYF. The V and J genes are TRBV5-1 and TRBJ1-3; maybe TRBD1 (6 bases). The CDR3 runs to 16 residues. Germline V gives CDR1 SGHRS, CDR2 YFSETQ. V shed 3 bases and J shed 1 base, with 14 bases lying between them.